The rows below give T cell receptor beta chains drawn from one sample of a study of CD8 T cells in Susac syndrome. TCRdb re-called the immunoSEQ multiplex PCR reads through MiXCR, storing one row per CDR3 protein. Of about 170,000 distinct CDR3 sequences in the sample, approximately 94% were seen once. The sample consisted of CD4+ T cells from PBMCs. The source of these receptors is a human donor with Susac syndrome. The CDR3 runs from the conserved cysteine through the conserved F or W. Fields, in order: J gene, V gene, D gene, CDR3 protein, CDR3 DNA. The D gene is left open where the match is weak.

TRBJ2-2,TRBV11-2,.,CASSLESVSGELFF,TGTGCCAGCAGCTTGGAGTCTGTTTCCGGGGAGCTGTTTTTT
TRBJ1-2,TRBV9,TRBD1,CASSTGAYGYTF,TGTGCCAGCAGCACAGGGGCGTATGGCTACACCTTC
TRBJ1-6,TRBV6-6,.,CASSWNSPLHF,TGTGCCAGCAGTTGGAATTCACCCCTCCACTTT
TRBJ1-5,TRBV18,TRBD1,CASSPGDRGNQPQHF,TGTGCCAGCTCGCCGGGGGACAGGGGTAATCAGCCCCAGCATTTT
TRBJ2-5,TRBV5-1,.,CASSLGAQETQYF,TGCGCCAGCAGCTTGGGGGCCCAAGAGACCCAGTACTTC
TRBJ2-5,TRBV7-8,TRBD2,CASSTRLAGYQETQYF,TGTGCCAGCAGCACTAGACTAGCGGGATACCAAGAGACCCAGTACTTC
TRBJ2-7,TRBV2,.,CASSDRGRSSYEQYF,TGTGCCAGCAGTGATAGGGGACGGAGCTCCTACGAGCAGTACTTC
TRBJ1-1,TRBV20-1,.,CSVSGDTEAFF,TGCAGTGTTAGCGGGGACACTGAAGCTTTCTTT
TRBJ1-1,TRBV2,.,CASSSFIMNTEAFF,TGTGCCAGCAGCTCATTCATAATGAACACTGAAGCTTTCTTT
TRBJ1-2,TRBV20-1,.,CSAYRVLYGYTF,TGCAGTGCCTACCGGGTACTCTATGGCTACACCTTC
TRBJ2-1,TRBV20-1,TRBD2,CSASSTSGGLAGNEQFF,TGCAGTGCTAGTTCAACCTCTGGGGGACTAGCGGGAAATGAGCAGTTCTTC
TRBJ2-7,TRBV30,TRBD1,CAWSMDRASSYEQYF,TGTGCCTGGAGTATGGACAGGGCGAGCTCCTACGAGCAGTACTTC
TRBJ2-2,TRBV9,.,CASSFRLVSGELFF,TGTGCCAGCAGCTTCCGTCTCGTCTCCGGGGAGCTGTTTTTT
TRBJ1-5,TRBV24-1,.,CATSDPGHLQPQHF,TGTGCCACCAGTGACCCGGGACATCTTCAGCCCCAGCATTTT
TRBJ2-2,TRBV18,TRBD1,CASSSTGDRRLNTGELFF,TGTGCCAGCTCGTCCACCGGGGACAGGCGGCTGAACACCGGGGAGCTGTTTTTT
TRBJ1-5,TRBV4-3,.,CASSQRWEGNQPQHF,TGCGCCAGCAGCCAAAGGTGGGAAGGGAATCAGCCCCAGCATTTT
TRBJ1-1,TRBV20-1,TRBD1,CSPQGAREAFF,TGCAGTCCCCAGGGGGCTCGGGAAGCTTTCTTT